The T cell receptor (beta chain) under discussion was sequenced for a study of shared T cell receptors in the human thymus. V lost 1 base, J lost 4 bases, and 18 bases lay in between. Germline values: CDR1 LGHNA, CDR2 YNFKEQ. The CDR3 covers 17 residues. TCRdb's table, derived via immunoSEQ multiplex PCR, lists solely in-frame clones and lacks some. The data hold around 730,000 clones, with 70% to 90% observed a single time. These data are also associated with another study on human thymus T cells. This second study says: There appeared to be biased usage of V and J genes in thymic and blood repertoires. Related reports documented highly overlapping thymic repertoires among unrelated individuals.

The genes are TRBV4-2 and TRBJ2-3; D is possibly TRBD2 (6 bases). The clonotype comes from a girl less than two years old with a congenital heart defect. The sequenced sample was thymocytes. CDR3 residues: CASSQVAPGVSPDTQYF. CDR3 nucleotide sequence: TGTGCCAGCAGCCAAGTCGCCCCGGGGGTATCTCCAGATACGCAGTATTTT.